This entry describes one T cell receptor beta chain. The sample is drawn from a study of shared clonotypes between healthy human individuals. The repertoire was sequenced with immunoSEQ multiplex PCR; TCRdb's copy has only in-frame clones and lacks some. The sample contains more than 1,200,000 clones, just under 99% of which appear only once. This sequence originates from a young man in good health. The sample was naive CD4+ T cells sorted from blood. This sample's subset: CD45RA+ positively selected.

This chain's CDR3 is CASSPVGAGVDNEQFF. In nucleotides, the CDR3 is TGTGCCAGCAGCCCAGTTGGGGCGGGAGTCGACAATGAGCAGTTCTTC. The chain carries TRBV7-2 and TRBJ2-1; 7 positions agree with TRBD2. From germline, CDR1 is SGHTA and CDR2 FQGNSA. This CDR3 region has 16 residues. V dropped 5 bases and J dropped 5; count of bases not matched to a gene: 12.